This entry describes one T cell receptor (beta chain). This clone's antigen is unknown. No qualities accompany the bases; no much larger clone lies one base away. This entry is derived from a study of vaccination effects on CD4 cells after COVID-19 (dated by TCRdb to 2021 to 2024). For the study in its entirety: Participants received two doses of either the BNT162b2 or the mRNA-1273 mRNA SARS-CoV-2 vaccine. SARS-CoV-2 spike-specific CD4+ TCR repertoires from before and after mRNA vaccination were compared in COVID-19 convalescent patients and in infection-naive vaccine recipients. A total of more than 8 COVID-19 convalescent patients and several SARS-CoV-2-naive healthy vaccine recipients were included in the full study. Cultures from other donors in the study were sequenced with the Oncomine TCR Beta short-read assay on an Illumina iSeq 100. Broad study findings and their caveats: Clones induced by infection and clones induced by vaccination both contracted markedly at late timepoints after vaccination, which fits with T cell responses waning over time. The study was limited by a small number of convalescent patients and lacked early post-infection timepoints. In healthy vaccine recipients, vaccine-induced clones were almost all SARS-CoV-2 mono-reactive, with only 1 of 255 cross-reactive with common cold coronaviruses.

In the ViraFEST assay, PBMC were stimulated with viral peptide pools, and antigen-specific CD4+ T cell clonotypes were then identified by expansion using TCR sequencing. After approximately 11 days of culture, CD4+ T cells were isolated with the EasySep CD4+ T cell isolation kit. Healthy vaccine recipients had no prior SARS-CoV-2 infection, confirmed by negative nucleocapsid antibodies before and after vaccination. A few million PBMC per well were cultured with approximately 10 ug/ml peptides in IMDM containing 5% human AB serum, around 9.7 IU/ml IL-2 and gentamicin. On days 3 and 7, half of the culture medium was replaced with fresh IL-2-containing medium. Unless noted otherwise, every peptide stimulation condition was grown in triplicate wells. Using Ficoll-Paque Plus gradient centrifugation, PBMC were separated from whole blood and then either used fresh or cryopreserved at -140C. The overlapping peptide pools covered the spike proteins of SARS-CoV-2 as well as those of the common cold coronaviruses HCoV-NL63, HCoV-OC43 and HCoV-229E. The QIAamp micro DNA kit was used to extract genomic DNA from the cultured CD4+ T cells.

The library relied on the immunoSEQ multiplex PCR assay. DNA from the CD4+ T cells that had been cultured and isolated underwent TCR beta CDR3 sequencing. Under the source paper's analysis protocol: Non-productive TCR sequences were discarded, and reads were trimmed to the CDR3 region, with only CDR3s of 7 or more amino acids retained. Antigen-specific clonotypes were identified using the MANAFEST web app by comparison of expansion in peptide wells against reference cultures. Positive clones required FDR<0.05 expansion versus reference and all other wells, odds ratio above 5, and frequency above 0.1% in two replicate wells. Clonotypes significantly expanded in SARS-CoV-2 spike wells and in at least one common cold coronavirus spike condition were defined as cross-reactive. Using the stringdist R package, CDR3 similarity was measured by Levenshtein distance, and unrooted trees were constructed with ape in R 3.6.1. TCRdb obtained this table from immuneACCESS and retained in-frame rearrangements with V and J assigned. These tables miss some clones; where compared with another copy, unresolved V genes account for less than half of the shortfall, and the remainder is unexplained. Clone size and the V and J calls come from that table; the DNA yielded D and trimming. In this sample the table shows 55,000 to 80,000 clones, under 90% of which occur a single time. 10% to 15% of the sample rests with the top ten.

The clonotype was recovered from a human donor who received a COVID-19 vaccine. The source was CD4+ T cells from PBMCs cultured with SARS-CoV-2 spike peptides, collected before COVID-19 vaccination. The cell subset or site label, as the study defines it: SARS-CoV-2 spike overlapping peptide pool stimulation.

The sequence in DNA is TGTGCCAGCTCACCAGCGGGACAGGGTCTTATGATCACTGAAGCTTTCTTT. Its amino acids are CASSPAGQGLMITEAFF. The rearrangement joined TRBV18 to TRBJ1-1, and 9 bases in between align with TRBD1. CDR1 KGHSH and CDR2 LQKENI were looked up in the germline V gene. For this chain, trimming is 2 bases at the V end and 4 bases at the J end, and the number of junction bases without a gene match is 11. From cysteine to phenylalanine, the CDR3 is 17 amino acids long. CDR3 DNA only is kept here, 51 bases in frame from base 1.